This TCR beta chain was captured by sequencing in a study of cytomegalovirus exposure and HLA in healthy donors. Findings and limits, study-wide: The records held CMV serostatus as the only immune exposure information. TCR beta chains numbering more than 150 were designated cytomegalovirus-associated.

It was with 60 Vbeta and 13 Jbeta primers that the PCR ran. Repertoires were generated with immunoSEQ multiplex PCR, while TCRdb's copy carries only in-frame clones and drops some. The table lists around 77,000 clones, 75% to 85% of them singletons. Points on this clone: Its antigen is still unknown.

The CDR3 runs 13 residues. Trimming pared 0 bases from V and 10 bases from J, leaving 10 bases between. CDR1 and CDR2 from the germline V gene are SGHVS and FNYEAQ. V gene TRBV7-6 combines with J gene TRBJ2-1, with D possibly matching TRBD2 (7 bases). The clonotype originates from a man aged 35 to 55 in good health and CMV-seronegative. The sample was PBMCs. CDR3 in amino acids: CASSLAAGAEQFF. CDR3 sequence (DNA): TGTGCCAGCAGCTTAGCTGCGGGGGCCGAGCAGTTCTTC.